This entry concerns a single T cell receptor beta chain. What it recognizes is unknown. The CDR3 sequence is 17 residues long. V gave up 4 bases and J gave up 0 bases; unmatched junction bases: 4. From germline, CDR1 is SGHTA and CDR2 FQGNSA. TCR alpha and TCR beta cDNA libraries with sample barcodes and UMIs came from 5'RACE using constant-segment primers. TCRdb redid the calling of the 5' RACE reads with MiXCR, one entry per CDR3 protein. The sample holds under 250,000 distinct CDR3 sequences, roughly 30% seen once. The data originate from a study of T-cell memory formation after mild COVID-19. Study-wide context: TCR clustering was largely donor specific. Overall study results and limits: CD4+ contracting clones were mainly CM and EM; CD8+ ones, EMRA. Some responding clones appeared in pre-infection memory, suggesting cross-reactive memory joined.

Input material: PBMCs or a T cell subset sorted from them (not recorded which). The rearrangement links TRBV7-2 to TRBJ2-6; 9 bases match TRBD1. The sequence derives from an adult woman who had mild COVID-19 (a few samples of this study predate the infection). Cell type and time point are not known. DNA of the CDR3: TGTGCCAGCAGCTGGGGACAGGGACTCTCTGGGGCCAACGTCCTGACTTTC. Amino acids: CASSWGQGLSGANVLTF.